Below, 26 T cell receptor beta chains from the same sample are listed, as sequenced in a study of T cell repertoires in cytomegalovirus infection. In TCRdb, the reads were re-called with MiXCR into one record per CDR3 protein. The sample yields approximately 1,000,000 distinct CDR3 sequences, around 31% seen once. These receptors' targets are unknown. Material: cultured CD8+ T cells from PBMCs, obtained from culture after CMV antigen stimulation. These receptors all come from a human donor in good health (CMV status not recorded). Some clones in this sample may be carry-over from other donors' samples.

The chain's CDR3 is CASSHLKAGQPQHF. In nucleotides, the CDR3 is TGCGCCAGCAGCCATCTAAAGGCGGGTCAGCCCCAGCATTTT. The V gene is TRBV4-1, the J gene TRBJ1-5; D is ambiguous. Between the trimmed V and J ends, which lost 3 bases and 6 bases, there was a span of 12 bases. CDR1 and CDR2 (germline): MGHRA, YSYEKL. This CDR3 comprises 14 residues.

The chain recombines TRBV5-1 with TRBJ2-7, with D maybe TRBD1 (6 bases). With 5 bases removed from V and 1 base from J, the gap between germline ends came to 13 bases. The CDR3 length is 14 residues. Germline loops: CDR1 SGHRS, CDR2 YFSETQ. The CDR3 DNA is TGCGCCAGCAGACTTAAAGGACAGTCCTACGAGCAGTACTTC. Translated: CASRLKGQSYEQYF.

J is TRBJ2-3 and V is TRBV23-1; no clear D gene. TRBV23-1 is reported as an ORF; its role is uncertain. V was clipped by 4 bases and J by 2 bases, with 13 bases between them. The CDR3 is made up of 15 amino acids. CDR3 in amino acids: CASSRPPANTDTQYF. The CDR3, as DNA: TGCGCCAGCAGTCGCCCCCCCGCGAACACAGATACGCAGTATTTT.

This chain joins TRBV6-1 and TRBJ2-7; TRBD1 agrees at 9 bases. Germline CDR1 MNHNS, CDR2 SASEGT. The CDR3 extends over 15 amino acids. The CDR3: CVSREQGAMNYEQYV. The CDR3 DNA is TGTGTCAGCAGAGAACAGGGGGCGATGAACTACGAGCAGTACGTC.

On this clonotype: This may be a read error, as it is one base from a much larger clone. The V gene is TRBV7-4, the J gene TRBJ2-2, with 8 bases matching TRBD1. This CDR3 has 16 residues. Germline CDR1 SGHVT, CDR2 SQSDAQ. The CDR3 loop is CVSSFGQGIRPGELFF. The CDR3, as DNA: TGTGTCAGCAGCTTCGGACAGGGTATTCGGCCCGGGGAGCTGTTTTTT.

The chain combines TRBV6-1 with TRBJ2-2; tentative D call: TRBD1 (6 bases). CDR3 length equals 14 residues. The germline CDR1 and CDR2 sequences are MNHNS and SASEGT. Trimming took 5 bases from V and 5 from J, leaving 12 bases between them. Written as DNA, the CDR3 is TGTGCCAGCAGTATCGACAGGCCGACCGGGGAGCTGTTTTTT. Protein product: CASSIDRPTGELFF.

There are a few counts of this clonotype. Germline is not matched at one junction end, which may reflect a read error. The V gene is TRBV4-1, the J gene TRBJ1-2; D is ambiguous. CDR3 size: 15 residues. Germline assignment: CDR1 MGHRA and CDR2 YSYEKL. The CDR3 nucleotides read TGTGCCAGCAGCCAACCCGTGGAGGGCGACTATGGCTACACCTTC. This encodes CASSQPVEGDYGYTF.

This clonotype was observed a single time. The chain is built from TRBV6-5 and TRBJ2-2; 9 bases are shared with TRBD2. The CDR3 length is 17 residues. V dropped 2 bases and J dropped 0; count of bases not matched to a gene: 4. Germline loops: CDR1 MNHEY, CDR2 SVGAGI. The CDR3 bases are TGTGCCAGCAGTTACGTCCTAGCGGGGCCGAACACCGGGGAGCTGTTTTTT. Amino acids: CASSYVLAGPNTGELFF.

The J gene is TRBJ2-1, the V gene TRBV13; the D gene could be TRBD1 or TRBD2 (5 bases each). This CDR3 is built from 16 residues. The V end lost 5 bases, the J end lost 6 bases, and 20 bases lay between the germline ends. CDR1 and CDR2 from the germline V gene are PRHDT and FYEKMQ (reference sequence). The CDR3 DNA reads TGTGCCAGCAGCCCAATAGGGGCCACTAGGACCAATGAGCAGTTCTTC. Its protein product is CASSPIGATRTNEQFF.

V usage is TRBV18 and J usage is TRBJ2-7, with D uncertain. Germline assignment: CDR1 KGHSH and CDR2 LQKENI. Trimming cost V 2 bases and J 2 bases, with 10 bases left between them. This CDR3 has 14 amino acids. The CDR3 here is CASSPATDTYEQYV. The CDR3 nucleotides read TGTGCCAGCTCACCAGCCACGGATACCTACGAGCAGTACGTC.

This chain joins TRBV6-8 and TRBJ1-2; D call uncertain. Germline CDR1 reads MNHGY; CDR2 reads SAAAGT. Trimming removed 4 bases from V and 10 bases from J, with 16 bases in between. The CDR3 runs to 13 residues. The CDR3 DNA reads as TGTGCCAGCAGTTCCCGAATATTACAGATCTACACCTTC. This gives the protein CASSSRILQIYTF.

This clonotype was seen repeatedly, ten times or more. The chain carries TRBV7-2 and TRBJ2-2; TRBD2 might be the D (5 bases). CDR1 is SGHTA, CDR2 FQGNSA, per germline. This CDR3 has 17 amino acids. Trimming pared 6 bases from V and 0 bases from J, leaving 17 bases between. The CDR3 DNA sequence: TGTGCCAGCAGTCCTGTCGGGCGGGTAACGAACACCGGGGAGCTGTTTTTT. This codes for CASSPVGRVTNTGELFF.

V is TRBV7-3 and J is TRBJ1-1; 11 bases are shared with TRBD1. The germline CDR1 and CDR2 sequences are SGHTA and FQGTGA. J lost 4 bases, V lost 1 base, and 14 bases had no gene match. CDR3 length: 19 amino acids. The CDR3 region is CASSLNPGTGGPFGTEAFF. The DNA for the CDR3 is TGTGCCAGCAGCTTAAACCCCGGGACAGGGGGTCCCTTCGGCACTGAAGCTTTCTTT. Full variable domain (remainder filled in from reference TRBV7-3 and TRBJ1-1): GAGVSQTPSNKVTEKGKYVELRCDPISGHTALYWYRQSLGQGPEFLIYFQGTGAADDSGLPNDRFFAVRPEGSVSTLKIQRTERGDSAVYLCASSLNPGTGGPFGTEAFFGQGTRLTVV.

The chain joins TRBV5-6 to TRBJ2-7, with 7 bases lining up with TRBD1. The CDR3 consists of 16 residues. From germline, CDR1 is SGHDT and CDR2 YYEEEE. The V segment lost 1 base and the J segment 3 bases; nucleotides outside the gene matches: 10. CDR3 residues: CASSLYLGQQVYEQYF. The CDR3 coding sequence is TGTGCCAGCAGCTTGTACCTGGGACAGCAAGTCTACGAGCAGTACTTC.

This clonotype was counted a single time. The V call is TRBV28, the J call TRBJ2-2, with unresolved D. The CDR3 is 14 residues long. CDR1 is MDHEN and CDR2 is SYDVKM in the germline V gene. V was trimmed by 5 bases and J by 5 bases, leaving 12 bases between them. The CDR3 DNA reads TGTGCCAGCAGTCCCTACCAGGAAACCGGGGAGCTGTTTTTT. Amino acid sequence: CASSPYQETGELFF.

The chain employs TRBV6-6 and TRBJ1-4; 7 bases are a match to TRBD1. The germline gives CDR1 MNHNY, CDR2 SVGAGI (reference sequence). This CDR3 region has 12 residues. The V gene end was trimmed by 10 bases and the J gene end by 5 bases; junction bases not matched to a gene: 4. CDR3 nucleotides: TGTGCCATTGGACAGGTGAATGAAAAACTGTTTTTT. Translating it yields CAIGQVNEKLFF.

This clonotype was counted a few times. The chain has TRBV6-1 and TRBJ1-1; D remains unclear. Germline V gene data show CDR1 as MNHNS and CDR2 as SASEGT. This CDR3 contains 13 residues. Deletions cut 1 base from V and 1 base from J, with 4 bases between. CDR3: CASSEGKNTEAFF. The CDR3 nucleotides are TGTGCCAGCAGTGAAGGTAAGAACACTGAAGCTTTCTTT.

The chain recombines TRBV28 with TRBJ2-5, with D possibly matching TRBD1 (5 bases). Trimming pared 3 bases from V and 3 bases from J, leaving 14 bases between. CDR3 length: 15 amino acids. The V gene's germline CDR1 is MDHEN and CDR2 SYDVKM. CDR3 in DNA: TGTGCCAGCAGTTTTCTGTCGACAGTTGAAGAGACCCAGTACTTC. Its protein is CASSFLSTVEETQYF.

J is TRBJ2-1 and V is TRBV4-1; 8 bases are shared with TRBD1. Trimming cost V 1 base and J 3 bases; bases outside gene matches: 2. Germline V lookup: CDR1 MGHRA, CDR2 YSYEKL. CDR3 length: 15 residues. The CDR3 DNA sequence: TGCGCCAGCAGCCAAGTGACAGGGGTCTACAATGAGCAGTTCTTC. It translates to CASSQVTGVYNEQFF.

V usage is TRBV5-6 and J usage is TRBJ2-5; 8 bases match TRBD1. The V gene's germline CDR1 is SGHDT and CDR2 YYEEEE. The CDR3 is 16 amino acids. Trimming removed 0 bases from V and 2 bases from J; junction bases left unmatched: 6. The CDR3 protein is CASSLDRGFLQETQYF. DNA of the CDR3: TGTGCCAGCAGCTTGGACAGGGGGTTCCTTCAAGAGACCCAGTACTTC.

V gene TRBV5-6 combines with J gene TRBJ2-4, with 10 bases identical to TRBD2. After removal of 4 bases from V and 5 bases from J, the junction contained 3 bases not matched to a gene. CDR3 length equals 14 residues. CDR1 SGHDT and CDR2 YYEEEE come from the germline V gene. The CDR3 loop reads CASSPLAGENIQYF. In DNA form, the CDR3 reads TGTGCCAGCAGCCCGCTAGCGGGGGAAAACATTCAGTACTTC.

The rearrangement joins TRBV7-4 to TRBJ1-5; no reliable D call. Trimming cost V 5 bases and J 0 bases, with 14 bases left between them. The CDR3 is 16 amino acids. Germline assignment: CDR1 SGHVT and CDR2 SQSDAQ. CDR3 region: CASSHDKRNSNQPQHF. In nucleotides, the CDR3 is TGTGCCAGCAGCCACGACAAAAGAAATAGCAATCAGCCCCAGCATTTT. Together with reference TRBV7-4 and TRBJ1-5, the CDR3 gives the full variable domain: GAGVSQSPRYKVAKRGRDVALRCDSISGHVTLYWYRQTLGQGSEVLTYSQSDAQRDKSGRPSGRFSAERPERSVSTLKIQRTEQGDSAVYLCASSHDKRNSNQPQHFGDGTRLSIL.

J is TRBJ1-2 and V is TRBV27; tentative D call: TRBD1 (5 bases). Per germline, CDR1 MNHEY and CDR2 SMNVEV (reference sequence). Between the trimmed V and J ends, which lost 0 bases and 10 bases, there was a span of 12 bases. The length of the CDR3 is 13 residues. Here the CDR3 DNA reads TGTGCCAGCAGTTTATCCCCAGGGAGGGACTACACCTTC. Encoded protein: CASSLSPGRDYTF.

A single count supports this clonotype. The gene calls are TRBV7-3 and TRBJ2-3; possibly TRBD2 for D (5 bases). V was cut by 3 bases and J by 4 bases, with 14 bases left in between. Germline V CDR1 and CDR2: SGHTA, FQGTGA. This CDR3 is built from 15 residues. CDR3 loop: CASSFYAGRPDTQYF. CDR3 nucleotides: TGTGCCAGCAGCTTCTATGCGGGTCGCCCAGATACGCAGTATTTT.

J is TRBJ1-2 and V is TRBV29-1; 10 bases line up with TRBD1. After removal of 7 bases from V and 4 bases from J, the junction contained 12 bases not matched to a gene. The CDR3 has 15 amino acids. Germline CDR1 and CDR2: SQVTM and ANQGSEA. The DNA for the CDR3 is TGCAGCGCCCGGACAGGGGGAAAGAGTGGCTATGGCTACACCTTC. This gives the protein CSARTGGKSGYGYTF.

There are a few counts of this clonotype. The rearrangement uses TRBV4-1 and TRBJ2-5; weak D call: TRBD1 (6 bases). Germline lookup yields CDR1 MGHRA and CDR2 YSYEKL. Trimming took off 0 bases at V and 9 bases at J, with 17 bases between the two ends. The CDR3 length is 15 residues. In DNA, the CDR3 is TGCGCCAGCAGCCAAGATCATATACAGGGTGAGGCCCAGTACTTC. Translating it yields CASSQDHIQGEAQYF.